This TCR beta chain stems from a study of spatial heterogeneity in lung cancer. Findings of the study overall: Tumor mutation counts were tracked by expanded intratumoral alpha and beta TCR counts.

Germline V gene data show CDR1 as MNHEY and CDR2 as SMNVEV (reference sequence). After removal of 5 bases from V and 0 bases from J, the junction contained 7 bases not matched to a gene. This CDR3 is 16 amino acids long. In its sample, this clonotype ranks as medium-sized. Its specificity is not known. Specified time point: sample taken at primary tumor resection. A unique molecular identifier was attached to every TCR cDNA molecule. MiXCR, run by TCRdb on the 5' RACE reads, gives a single entry per CDR3 protein. The sample consists of 2,200 or so distinct CDR3 sequences, around 2.8% of them appearing once.

This specimen consisted of lung tumor tissue, obtained at surgery. The origin of this receptor is a female donor with early-stage non-small cell lung cancer. The rearrangement links TRBV27 to TRBJ1-5; 7 nucleotides agree with TRBD1. DNA for the CDR3: TGTGCCAGCAGTCCGGGGACAGCATATAGCAATCAGCCCCAGCATTTT. This gives the protein CASSPGTAYSNQPQHF.